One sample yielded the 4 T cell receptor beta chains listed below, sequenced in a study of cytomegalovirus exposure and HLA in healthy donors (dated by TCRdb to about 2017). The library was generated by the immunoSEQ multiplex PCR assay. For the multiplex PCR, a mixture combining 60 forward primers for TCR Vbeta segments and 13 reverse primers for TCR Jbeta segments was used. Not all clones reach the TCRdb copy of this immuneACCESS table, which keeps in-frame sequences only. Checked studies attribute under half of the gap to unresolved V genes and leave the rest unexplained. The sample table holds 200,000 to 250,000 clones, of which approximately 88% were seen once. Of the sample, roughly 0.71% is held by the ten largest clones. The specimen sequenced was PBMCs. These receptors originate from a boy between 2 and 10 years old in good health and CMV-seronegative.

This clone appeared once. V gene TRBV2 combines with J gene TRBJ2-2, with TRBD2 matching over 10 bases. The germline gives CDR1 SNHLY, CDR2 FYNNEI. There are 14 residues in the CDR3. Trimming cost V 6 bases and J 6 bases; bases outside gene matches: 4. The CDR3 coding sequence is TGTGCCAGCAGCGGACTAGCGGAACCCGGGGAGCTGTTTTTT. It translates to CASSGLAEPGELFF. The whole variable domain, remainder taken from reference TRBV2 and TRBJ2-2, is EPEVTQTPSHQVTQMGQEVILRCVPISNHLYFYWYRQILGQKVEFLVSFYNNEISEKSEIFDDQFSVERPDGSNFTLKIRSTKLEDSAMYFCASSGLAEPGELFFGEGSRLTVL.

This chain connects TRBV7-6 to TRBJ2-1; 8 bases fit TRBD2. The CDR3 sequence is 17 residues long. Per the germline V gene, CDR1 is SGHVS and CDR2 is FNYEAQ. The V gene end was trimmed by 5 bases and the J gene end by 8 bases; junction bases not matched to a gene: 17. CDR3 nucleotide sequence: TGTGCCAGCAGCCATGGGGGGTTAGCGGGGTTGCGCGATGAGCAGTTCTTC. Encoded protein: CASSHGGLAGLRDEQFF.

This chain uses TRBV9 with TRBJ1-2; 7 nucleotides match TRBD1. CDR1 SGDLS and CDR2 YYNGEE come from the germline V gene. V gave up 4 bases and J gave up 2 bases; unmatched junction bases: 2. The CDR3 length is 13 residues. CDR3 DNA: TGTGCCAGCAGCATACAGGGGAACTATGGCTACACCTTC. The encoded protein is CASSIQGNYGYTF.

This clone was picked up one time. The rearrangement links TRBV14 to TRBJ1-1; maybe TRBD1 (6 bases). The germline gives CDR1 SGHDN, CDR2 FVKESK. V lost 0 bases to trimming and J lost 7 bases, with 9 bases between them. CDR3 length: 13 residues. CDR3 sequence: CASSQDSGVEAFF. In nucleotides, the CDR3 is TGTGCCAGCAGCCAAGATTCAGGGGTTGAAGCTTTCTTT.